Below, 5 T cell receptor beta chains from the same sample are listed, as sequenced in a study of PD-1 blockade in classical Hodgkin lymphoma. Repertoires were generated with immunoSEQ multiplex PCR, while TCRdb's copy carries only in-frame clones and drops some. The sample includes tens of thousands of clones, 77% of them seen just once. Every one of the patients relapsed after autologous stem cell transplantation (brentuximab vedotin exposure was variable). The material was peripheral blood mononuclear cells (PBMCs), obtained before the second cycle of nivolumab. The receptors originated from a human donor with classical Hodgkin lymphoma.

The V call is TRBV9, the J call TRBJ1-2; no clear D. Germline V gives CDR1 SGDLS, CDR2 YYNGEE. The V end lost 4 bases, the J end lost 3 bases, and 10 bases lay between the germline ends. The CDR3 is made up of 13 amino acids. CDR3 in DNA: TGTGCCAGCAGCCTACAATCGGACTATGGCTACACCTTC. Protein sequence: CASSLQSDYGYTF. Looking up the rest from reference TRBV9 and TRBJ1-2 gives the full variable domain: DSGVTQTPKHLITATGQRVTLRCSPRSGDLSVYWYQQSLDQGLQFLIQYYNGEERAKGNILERFSAQQFPDLHSELNLSSLELGDSALYFCASSLQSDYGYTFGSGTRLTVV.

The rearrangement joins TRBV7-9 to TRBJ2-5; D is perhaps TRBD1 (6 bases). The end of the DNA is better explained by TRBJ2-7, so the J call may be wrong. This CDR3 is built from 14 residues. CDR1 is SEHNR and CDR2 is FQNEAQ in the germline V gene (reference sequence). The CDR3 spells CASSHHREVDEQYF. For the CDR3, the DNA is TGTGCCAGCAGCCACCACAGGGAAGTGGACGAGCAGTACTTC.

The chain has TRBV5-8 and TRBJ2-5, with 13 bases that match TRBD2. Germline assignment: CDR1 SGHTS and CDR2 YDEGEE. V trimming: 1 base; J trimming: 5 bases; junction bases outside the gene matches: 5. This CDR3 region has 16 residues. As DNA, the CDR3 is TGTGCCAGCAGCTTGTCCGGGACTAGCGGGACGGAGACCCAGTACTTC. As protein: CASSLSGTSGTETQYF. Full variable domain (missing parts from reference TRBV5-8 and TRBJ2-5): EAGVTQSPTHLIKTRGQQATLRCSPISGHTSVYWYQQALGLGLQFLLWYDEGEERNRGNFPPRFSGRQFPNYSSELNVNALELEDSALYLCASSLSGTSGTETQYFGPGTRLLVL.

There are a few counts of this clone. The chain links TRBV7-2 to TRBJ2-2, with a tentative D call TRBD1 (6 bases). V was cut by 3 bases and J by 3 bases, with 8 bases left in between. The CDR3 totals 14 residues. The V gene's germline CDR1 is SGHTA and CDR2 FQGNSA. The CDR3 bases are TGTGCCAGCAGCTTGGACAGCTACACCGGGGAGCTGTTTTTT. The encoded protein is CASSLDSYTGELFF. Based on the CDR3 plus reference TRBV7-2 and TRBJ2-2, the full variable domain is GAGVSQSPSNKVTEKGKDVELRCDPISGHTALYWYRQSLGQGLEFLIYFQGNSAPDKSGLPSDRFSAERTGGSVSTLTIQRTQQEDSAVYLCASSLDSYTGELFFGEGSRLTVL.

The chain uses TRBV20-1 and TRBJ2-5; D unresolved. Germline V CDR1 and CDR2: DFQATT, SNEGSKA (reference sequence). Between the trimmed V and J ends, which lost 5 bases and 4 bases, there was a span of 5 bases. This CDR3 has 10 amino acids. CDR3 bases: TGCAGTGCTGGGCTAGAGACCCAGTACTTC. Its translation: CSAGLETQYF.